This T cell receptor beta chain derives from a study of breast tumors, draining lymph nodes, adjacent tissues. Study-wide results and limits: Tumor T cell lymph node origin was a supported hypothesis, not proven. The data were judged consistent with most tumor T cells coming from lymph node and expanding in tumor.

The lymph nodes were axillary draining lymph nodes from breast cancer patients. The germline CDR1 and CDR2 sequences are MNHEY and SVGEGT. Trimming removed 5 bases from V and 6 bases from J, with 7 bases in between. The CDR3 extends over 11 amino acids. About this clonotype: Its antigen is as yet unknown. A much larger clone lies a single base off, so this may be a read error.

Using its own MiXCR run on the multiplex PCR reads, TCRdb lists one record per CDR3 protein. The profile covers 200,000 to 300,000 distinct CDR3 sequences, with over 30% appearing a single time and about 1% taken by the ten largest. This sequence joins TRBV6-2 or TRBV6-3 and TRBJ2-5; no reliable D call. The TCR comes from a female donor with breast cancer. Some clones in this sample may be carry-over from other donors' samples. The sample taken for sequencing was axillary lymph node tissue. CDR3 sequence reads: CASSHAQTQYF. The CDR3 region has the DNA TGTGCCAGCAGTCACGCTCAGACCCAGTACTTC.